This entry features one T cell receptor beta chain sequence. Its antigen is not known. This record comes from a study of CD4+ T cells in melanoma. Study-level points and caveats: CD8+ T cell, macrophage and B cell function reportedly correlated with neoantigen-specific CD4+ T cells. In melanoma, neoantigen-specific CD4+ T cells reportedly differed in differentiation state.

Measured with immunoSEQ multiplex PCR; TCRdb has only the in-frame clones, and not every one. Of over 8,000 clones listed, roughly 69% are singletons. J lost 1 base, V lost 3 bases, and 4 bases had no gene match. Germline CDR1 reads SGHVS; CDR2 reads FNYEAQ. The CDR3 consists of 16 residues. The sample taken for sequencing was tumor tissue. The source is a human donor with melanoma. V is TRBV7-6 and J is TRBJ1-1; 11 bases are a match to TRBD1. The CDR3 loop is CASSFAGQGGNTEAFF. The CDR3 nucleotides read TGTGCCAGCAGCTTTGCGGGACAGGGGGGGAACACTGAAGCTTTCTTT.